The 14 T cell receptor beta chains below come from one sample, sequenced in a study of vaccination effects on CD4 cells after COVID-19. What these receptors recognize is not known. Peptide-pool stimulation followed by sequencing identified expanded antigen-specific CD4+ clonotypes in the ViraFEST assay. Isolation of CD4+ T cells took place after 10 days of culture. The participants, recipients of two vaccine doses, got either BNT162b2 or mRNA-1273. TCRdb's table, derived via immunoSEQ multiplex PCR, lists solely in-frame clones and lacks some. The table includes 15,000 to 20,000 clones, 76% detected once. The sample was CD4+ T cells from PBMCs cultured with HCoV-NL63 spike peptides, taken after COVID-19 vaccination. Receptors were obtained from a human donor who received a COVID-19 vaccine.

Regarding this clone: Other DNA sequences within the sample encode an identical CDR3. The V call is TRBV9, the J call TRBJ2-3; D unresolved. CDR1 and CDR2 (germline): SGDLS, YYNGEE. The CDR3 contains 11 residues. Deletions cut 5 bases from V and 5 bases from J, with 6 bases between. CDR3 loop: CASSRGDTQYF. In DNA form, the CDR3 reads TGTGCCAGCAGTAGAGGAGATACGCAGTATTTT. Variable domain in full (rest from reference TRBV9 and TRBJ2-3): DSGVTQTPKHLITATGQRVTLRCSPRSGDLSVYWYQQSLDQGLQFLIQYYNGEERAKGNILERFSAQQFPDLHSELNLSSLELGDSALYFCASSRGDTQYFGPGTRLTVL.

This rearrangement joins TRBV6-6 to TRBJ2-4; D call uncertain. Trimming removed 2 bases from V and 0 bases from J, with 5 bases in between. The CDR3 sequence is 14 residues long. Germline-derived CDR1 and CDR2 are MNHNY and SVGAGI (reference sequence). CDR3 amino acids: CASSYRQAKNIQYF. As DNA, the CDR3 is TGTGCCAGCAGTTACCGCCAAGCCAAAAACATTCAGTACTTC.

The genes are TRBV7-2 and TRBJ2-2; TRBD1 or TRBD2 may be the D gene (5 bases each). This CDR3 contains 16 residues. The germline V gene encodes CDR1 SGHTA and CDR2 FQGNSA. Trimming stripped 1 base from V and 0 bases from J, with 9 bases between. For the CDR3, the DNA is TGTGCCAGCAGCTTAGGAGGGGCTCCGAACACCGGGGAGCTGTTTTTT. Translating it yields CASSLGGAPNTGELFF.

The chain links TRBV4-2 to TRBJ1-1, with TRBD1 identical over 9 bases. The CDR3 length is 16 residues. Germline V gives CDR1 LGHNA, CDR2 YNFKEQ. The J segment lost 5 bases and the V segment lost 6 bases, leaving 13 bases of the junction unmatched. The CDR3 bases are TGTGCCAGCAGTCCCGGGACAGGGAGACGGGATACTGAAGCTTTCTTT. Protein: CASSPGTGRRDTEAFF.

The chain combines TRBV5-1 with TRBJ2-2; 12 bases line up with TRBD1. Germline trimming cut 3 bases from V and 4 bases from J; bases unmatched to any gene: 7. Germline loops: CDR1 SGHRS, CDR2 YFSETQ. This CDR3 contains 17 residues. CDR3 residues: CASSSMGQGARTGELFF. The CDR3 DNA follows: TGCGCCAGCAGCTCGATGGGACAGGGGGCGCGCACCGGGGAGCTGTTTTTT.

V and J are TRBV5-1 and TRBJ2-5; 7 nucleotides align to TRBD2. Unmatched junction bases numbered 7, after V lost 6 bases and J lost 2 bases. Germline V gene lookup returns CDR1 SGHRS and CDR2 YFSETQ. CDR3 length: 14 residues. The CDR3 spells CASTQGGPQETQYF. Here the CDR3 DNA reads TGCGCCAGCACCCAGGGAGGGCCTCAAGAGACCCAGTACTTC. The full variable domain, its missing parts supplied by reference TRBV5-1 and TRBJ2-5, is KAGVTQTPRYLIKTRGQQVTLSCSPISGHRSVSWYQQTPGQGLQFLFEYFSETQRNKGNFPGRFSGRQFSNSRSEMNVSTLELGDSALYLCASTQGGPQETQYFGPGTRLLVL.

The chain couples TRBV6-5 to TRBJ1-4; D may be TRBD1 (6 bases). The CDR3 is 15 residues long. Trimming shortened V by 6 bases and J by 0 bases, and 11 bases separated the two germline ends. Germline-derived CDR1 and CDR2 are MNHEY and SVGAGI. Here the CDR3 DNA reads TGTGCCAGCAGAAGACAGGAAACAACTAATGAAAAACTGTTTTTT. Protein product: CASRRQETTNEKLFF.

This clone showed up just a few times. The chain joins TRBV6-2 or TRBV6-3 to TRBJ2-3; TRBD1 or TRBD2 may be the D gene (5 bases each). Trimming left V 5 bases short and J 5 bases short, with 17 bases between. Looked up from germline, CDR1 is MNHEY and CDR2 is SVGEGT. The CDR3 has 15 residues. Written as DNA, the CDR3 is TGTGCCAGCAGTCCCCGGGGACGGGGAGAAGATACGCAGTATTTT. It specifies CASSPRGRGEDTQYF.

As DNA, the CDR3 is TGTGCCAGCAGTTCCCGGACGAGCACCGGGGAGCTGTTTTTT. Its protein is CASSSRTSTGELFF. The chain links TRBV28 to TRBJ2-2; no definite D call. V lost 4 bases and J 4 bases, leaving 10 bases between the germline ends. Germline V lookup: CDR1 MDHEN, CDR2 SYDVKM. This CDR3 is 14 amino acids long. Supplemented by reference TRBV28 and TRBJ2-2, the full variable domain reads DVKVTQSSRYLVKRTGEKVFLECVQDMDHENMFWYRQDPGLGLRLIYFSYDVKMKEKGDIPEGYSVSREKKERFSLILESASTNQTSMYLCASSSRTSTGELFFGEGSRLTVL.

The chain carries TRBV6-2 or TRBV6-3 and TRBJ2-5, with no clear D. Germline V gives CDR1 MNHEY, CDR2 SVGEGT. Deletions cut 6 bases from V and 2 bases from J, with 10 bases between. The CDR3 is made up of 13 amino acids. This CDR3 reads CASSLVGQETQYF. In DNA, the CDR3 is TGTGCCAGCAGCCTCGTGGGGCAAGAGACCCAGTACTTC.

The rearrangement links TRBV25-1 to TRBJ2-1; 14 bases align to TRBD2. The germline V gene encodes CDR1 MGHDK and CDR2 SYGVNS. The CDR3 consists of 15 residues. Trimming removed 4 bases from V and 7 bases from J; junction bases left unmatched: 3. The CDR3 coding sequence is TGTGCCAGCAGTGGGACTAGCGGGAGGAGGAATGAGCAGTTCTTC. Its translation is CASSGTSGRRNEQFF.

In nucleotides, the CDR3 is TGTGCCAGCAGTTACCCAGGGCCCCAGCATTTT. Translated: CASSYPGPQHF. The rearrangement links TRBV6-2 or TRBV6-3 to TRBJ1-5, with no clear D. Germline CDR1 and CDR2: MNHEY and SVGEGT. This CDR3 spans 11 amino acids. V was cut by 2 bases and J by 9 bases, with 5 bases left in between.

The gene calls are TRBV7-2 and TRBJ2-1; D gene uncertain. From germline, CDR1 is SGHTA and CDR2 FQGNSA. This CDR3 region has 15 residues. The V end lost 3 bases, the J end lost 2 bases, and 11 bases lay between the germline ends. The CDR3 DNA follows: TGTGCCAGCAGCTTTACCAGCCTAGCCTACAATGAGCAGTTCTTC. Translation: CASSFTSLAYNEQFF.

This clone was observed a few times. This chain's CDR3 is CASSEARRQGVGKLFF. The DNA for the CDR3 is TGTGCCAGCAGTGAAGCGAGGCGACAGGGGGTGGGAAAACTGTTTTTT. The chain combines TRBV6-1 with TRBJ1-4; 9 bases agree with TRBD1. There are 16 residues in the CDR3. V trimming: 0 bases; J trimming: 10 bases; junction bases outside the gene matches: 9. The germline gives CDR1 MNHNS, CDR2 SASEGT.